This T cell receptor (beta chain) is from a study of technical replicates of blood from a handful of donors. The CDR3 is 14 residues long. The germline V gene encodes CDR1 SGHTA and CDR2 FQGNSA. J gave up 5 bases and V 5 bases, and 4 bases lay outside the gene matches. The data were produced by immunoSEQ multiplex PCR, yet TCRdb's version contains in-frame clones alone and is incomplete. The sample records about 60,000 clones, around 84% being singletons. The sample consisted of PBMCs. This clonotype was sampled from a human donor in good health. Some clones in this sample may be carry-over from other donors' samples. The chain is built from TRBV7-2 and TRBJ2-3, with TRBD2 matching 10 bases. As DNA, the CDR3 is TGTGCCAGCAGCACCAGACTAGCGGGAGATACGCAGTATTTT. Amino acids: CASSTRLAGDTQYF.